Listed below are T cell receptor beta chains from one sample, sequenced in a study of regulatory T cells in long-lasting Graves disease. TCRdb reprocessed the multiplex PCR reads via MiXCR and lists one record per CDR3 protein. The table records over 650,000 distinct CDR3 sequences, 25% to 35% of them present only once. Here the sequenced sample was peripheral blood mononuclear cells (PBMCs), taken when the disease was refractory, from a patient treated with antithyroid drugs. The receptors were gathered from a female donor with Graves disease. Each CDR3 is given with its conserved first and last residue.

j_call,v_call,cdr3_length,cdr3_aa
TRBJ1-5,TRBV7-2,15,CASSLANQGNQPQHF
TRBJ2-5,TRBV6-2/TRBV6-3,12,CASRTGTETQYF
TRBJ2-7,TRBV4-2,15,CASSQGRGTFYEQYF
TRBJ1-1,TRBV3-1,14,CASSLTGIHTEAFF
TRBJ1-4,TRBV7-9,15,CASSTQTGGYEKLFF
TRBJ2-7,TRBV11-2,14,CASSLDWVTYEQYF
TRBJ1-5,TRBV7-9,16,CASSRGGGRWDQPQHF
TRBJ1-4,TRBV28,15,CASSFKDGSNEKLFF
TRBJ1-1,TRBV29-1,12,CSGQPGGTEAFF
TRBJ1-5,TRBV18,16,CASSPSTGGLIQPQHF
TRBJ1-4,TRBV24-1,15,CATSDSHGGNEKLFF
TRBJ1-2,TRBV6-5,14,CASSYSSGNYGYTF
TRBJ2-4,TRBV2,15,CASSESGQEENIQYF
TRBJ1-1,TRBV12-3/TRBV12-4,14,CASSHPQRGTEAFF
TRBJ1-3,TRBV27,19,CASSQWGPANDRGKNTIYF
TRBJ1-1,TRBV3-1,14,CASSQGRGSTEAFF
TRBJ2-7,TRBV5-1,13,CASSPLGTREQYF
TRBJ1-1,TRBV29-1,13,CSVARTANTEAFF
TRBJ2-7,TRBV7-3,13,CASSFAGEGEQYF
TRBJ2-4,TRBV20-1,14,CSARALRGINIQYF
TRBJ1-2,TRBV5-6,18,CASSSSRDGRKANYGYTF
TRBJ2-1,TRBV11-1,14,CASSFRDLNNEQFF
TRBJ2-7,TRBV2,14,CASSERLVLYEQYF
TRBJ2-3,TRBV7-2,15,CASSLASRATDTQYF
TRBJ1-1,TRBV28,14,CASSSGGKNTEAFF
TRBJ1-1,TRBV3-1,15,CASSQMAGQNTEAFF
TRBJ1-3,TRBV6-2/TRBV6-3,15,CASSYSRAEADTIYF
TRBJ2-3,TRBV20-1,13,CSASASRADTQYF
TRBJ1-4,TRBV18,13,CASSQDLNENLFF
TRBJ1-6,TRBV7-9,14,CASTQGGFGSPLHF
TRBJ2-1,TRBV6-1,16,CASTLTRGTRDGEQFF
TRBJ1-3,TRBV13,15,CASSFAPSTGNTIYF
TRBJ2-5,TRBV7-9,13,CASSPSEGATQYF
TRBJ1-2,TRBV19,16,CASTLLPGTGKSGYTF
TRBJ1-2,TRBV19,13,CASRPRTAYGYTF
TRBJ2-2,TRBV27,13,CASSLWRLGELFF
TRBJ1-6,TRBV6-2/TRBV6-3,17,CASSSGQESSYNSPLHF
TRBJ1-2,TRBV5-1,14,CASSPGQGLVGYTF
TRBJ1-5,TRBV6-1,14,CASSPYKNNQPQHF
TRBJ1-2,TRBV9,15,CASSVAGKGYYGYTF
TRBJ1-4,TRBV20-1,13,CSARNPVNEKLFF
TRBJ1-1,TRBV7-6,15,CASSLAGAQDTEAFF
TRBJ1-5,TRBV2,15,CASSPTGGSDQPQHF
TRBJ1-5,TRBV12-3/TRBV12-4,17,CASSRGMLLVGNQPQHF
TRBJ2-7,TRBV3-1,14,CASSSESATYEQYF
TRBJ1-5,TRBV6-1,15,CATLNSQGAGQPQHF
TRBJ2-7,TRBV27,14,CASSLYGRAEEQYF
TRBJ1-5,TRBV2,16,CASSVNRGRANQPQHF
TRBJ2-3,TRBV19,15,CASSVTSGNSDTQYF
TRBJ1-1,TRBV29-1,14,CSVSTTGTATEAFF
TRBJ1-2,TRBV5-1,15,CASSLASGAGYGYTF